These T cell receptor beta chains were read from a single sample in a study of shared T cell receptors in the human thymus. Using immunoSEQ multiplex PCR, the repertoire was profiled, and TCRdb retains in-frame clones only, with some absent. This sample has over 450,000 clones, with 70% to 80% found just once. The same data also went into a second study, on human thymus T cells.

Sequenced material: thymocytes. These TCRs come from a boy under two years old with a congenital heart defect. Each CDR3 is given with its conserved first and last residue. Each record gives: J gene, V gene, D gene, clone size, CDR3 protein, CDR3 DNA. A D gene is named only where the DNA matches it firmly. Clone size is not always given. Where it is, it says once, few, many or a class for expanded clones.

TRBJ2-7 TRBV7-2 TRBD1 - CASSPPGTGGLTYEQYF TGTGCCAGCAGCCCTCCCGGGACAGGGGGCTTAACCTACGAGCAGTACTTC
TRBJ2-1 TRBV6-1 - - CASSEAVGLFNEQFF TGTGCCAGCAGTGAAGCCGTTGGACTCTTCAATGAGCAGTTCTTC
TRBJ1-5 TRBV30 - - CAWSVPGGGAGLQPQHF TGTGCCTGGAGTGTACCCGGCGGGGGAGCCGGTCTTCAGCCCCAGCATTTT
TRBJ2-3 TRBV15 TRBD2 - CATSRGSGTSQSSTDTQYF TGTGCCACCAGCAGAGGGTCTGGGACTAGTCAGTCTAGCACAGATACGCAGTATTTT
TRBJ2-7 TRBV5-6 - - CASSLEGWRGPHPNEQYF TGTGCCAGCAGCTTGGAGGGGTGGAGGGGGCCCCACCCCAACGAGCAGTACTTC
TRBJ2-1 TRBV5-1 TRBD1 few CASSPGQGASCNEQFF TGCGCCAGCAGCCCCGGACAGGGGGCTTCCTGCAATGAGCAGTTCTTC
TRBJ2-7 TRBV7-9 - - CASSLVDTSREQYF TGTGCCAGCAGCTTAGTGGACACCTCTAGGGAGCAGTACTTC
TRBJ2-2 TRBV27 - few CASSLSGAGWAGELFF TGTGCCAGCAGTTTATCGGGGGCAGGGTGGGCCGGGGAGCTGTTTTTT
TRBJ2-3 TRBV29-1 - - CSVGSDPGADTQYF TGCAGCGTTGGCTCGGACCCCGGGGCAGATACGCAGTATTTT
TRBJ2-1 TRBV7-8 TRBD2 - CASSLQLAYNEQFF TGTGCCAGCAGCTTACAACTAGCGTACAATGAGCAGTTCTTC
TRBJ2-5 TRBV29-1 - - CSASGGDTQETQYF TGCAGCGCCTCAGGAGGGGATACCCAAGAGACCCAGTACTTC
TRBJ2-5 TRBV29-1 - - CSVVCGHGEETQYF TGCAGCGTTGTTTGCGGGCACGGGGAAGAGACCCAGTACTTC
TRBJ2-5 TRBV6-1 - - CASSRRPQETQYF TGTGCCAGCAGTAGGAGGCCTCAAGAGACCCAGTACTTC
TRBJ1-1 TRBV19 - - CASSKTGSQPRNTEAFF TGTGCCAGTAGTAAGACAGGTTCCCAACCAAGGAACACTGAAGCTTTCTTT
TRBJ2-6 TRBV5-1 TRBD1 - CASSLGNRGSGANVLTF TGCGCCAGCAGCTTGGGGAACAGGGGATCTGGGGCCAACGTCCTGACTTTC
TRBJ2-1 TRBV29-1 TRBD1 - CSAHGGQGAINEQFF TGCAGCGCCCACGGGGGACAGGGGGCGATCAATGAGCAGTTCTTC
TRBJ2-2 TRBV27 - - CASSLTRNTGELFF TGTGCCAGCAGCCTGACTAGGAACACCGGGGAGCTGTTTTTT
TRBJ2-3 TRBV23-1 - - CASADSTDHGTDTQYF TGCGCCAGCGCAGATTCGACAGACCATGGCACAGATACGCAGTATTTT
TRBJ2-2 TRBV29-1 TRBD2 - CSVVRAGDTGELFF TGCAGCGTTGTTAGGGCGGGGGACACCGGGGAGCTGTTTTTT
TRBJ1-1 TRBV6-6 - - CASSYRGLITEAFF TGTGCCAGCAGTTACAGGGGCTTGATCACTGAAGCTTTCTTT
TRBJ1-2 TRBV4-3 TRBD1 - CASSQGDRPPFSYGYTF TGCGCCAGCAGCCAAGGGGACAGGCCTCCCTTTAGCTATGGCTACACCTTC
TRBJ2-7 TRBV19 - - CANYTVEFLDPYEQYF TGTGCCAACTACACGGTGGAGTTCCTAGATCCCTACGAGCAGTACTTC
TRBJ2-7 TRBV4-3 TRBD1 - CASSQDRGQALLEQYF TGCGCCAGCAGCCAAGATCGGGGACAGGCCTTACTAGAGCAGTACTTC
TRBJ2-1 TRBV4-3 TRBD2 once CASSQDREGVSNEQFF TGCGCCAGCAGCCAAGATCGGGAGGGGGTTTCAAATGAGCAGTTCTTC
TRBJ1-1 TRBV29-1 - few CSAITVGLENTEAFF TGCAGCGCAATAACGGTTGGACTCGAGAACACTGAAGCTTTCTTT
TRBJ2-5 TRBV2 TRBD2 - CASSEAATSGSQETQYF TGTGCCAGCAGTGAAGCGGCGACTAGCGGATCGCAAGAGACCCAGTACTTC
TRBJ2-1 TRBV4-2 - - CASSQPPGTGIAGEESDEQFF TGTGCCAGCAGCCAACCACCAGGGACAGGAATAGCGGGAGAGGAAAGTGATGAGCAGTTCTTC
TRBJ2-1 TRBV28 - - CASSFYRVRYNEQFF TGTGCCAGCAGTTTCTACAGGGTGCGCTACAATGAGCAGTTCTTC
TRBJ2-2 TRBV27 TRBD2 - CATRGLAENTGELFF TGTGCCACCAGGGGACTAGCGGAAAACACCGGGGAGCTGTTTTTT
TRBJ2-1 TRBV7-9 - - CASSLLWAGLNSYNEQFF TGTGCCAGCAGCTTGTTATGGGCCGGCCTTAACTCCTACAATGAGCAGTTCTTC
TRBJ1-1 TRBV6-5 - once CASRSPTGLNTEAFF TGTGCCAGCAGGAGCCCGACAGGTTTGAACACTGAAGCTTTCTTT
TRBJ2-7 TRBV7-2 TRBD1 - CASRWDRGLGSTKQYF TGTGCCAGCAGGTGGGACAGGGGGCTCGGAAGTACAAAGCAGTACTTC